This T cell receptor beta chain was identified during a study of shared clonotypes between healthy human individuals. About the research overall: Those who served as donors were two women and a few men between the ages of 18 and 49. Whole-study findings and limits: Only blood underwent sampling, and tissue repertoires likely differ. Genetic and exposure-history diversity was limited by the small donor number.

Worth noting for this clone: Its antigen remains unknown.

CD45RO-negative, CCR7-positively selected cells formed the naive CD8 fraction, excluding terminally differentiated effector memory CD45RA+ cells. Trimming took off 4 bases at V and 3 bases at J, with 10 bases between the two ends. In germline, CDR1 is MDHEN, CDR2 SYDVKM. The CDR3 is 14 amino acids. Replicate PCRs run on sorted subsets employed 200 to 250 ng DNA, about 27,000 T cell genomes. Sequenced by immunoSEQ multiplex PCR; TCRdb stores in-frame clones only, minus some. The sample consists of about 2.1 million clones, around 93% of them appearing once. The origin of this receptor is a young man in good health. Some clones in this sample may be carry-over from other donors' samples. Sample: naive CD8+ T cells from PBMCs. The chain uses TRBV28 and TRBJ1-5, with unresolved D. The CDR3 nucleotides read TGTGCCAGCAGTTCCTGGTCCGACAATCAGCCCCAGCATTTT. It translates to CASSSWSDNQPQHF.